A single sample gave rise to the 23 T cell receptor beta chains below, sequenced in a study of T cells in Graves' hyperthyroidism and ophthalmopathy. TCR beta CDR3 region amplification was performed from RNA transcripts. The TCR CDR3 first-round RT-PCR relied on the HTBI primer set. TCRdb fed the multiplex PCR reads into MiXCR, producing one record per CDR3 protein. Of 500,000 to 600,000 distinct CDR3 sequences listed, about half are singletons. Sequenced sample: peripheral blood or thyroid tissue (not recorded which). These receptor sequences come from a woman between 18 and 29 years old with Graves' hyperthyroidism.

V usage is TRBV2 and J usage is TRBJ2-5; 8 nucleotides line up with TRBD1. CDR3 length: 13 amino acids. After removal of 6 bases from V and 4 bases from J, the junction contained 4 bases not matched to a gene. Per the germline V gene, CDR1 is SNHLY and CDR2 is FYNNEI. The CDR3 loop is CASRDRVGETQYF. CDR3 coding DNA: TGTGCCAGCAGGGACAGGGTAGGAGAGACCCAGTACTTC. Full variable domain (remainder filled in from reference TRBV2 and TRBJ2-5): EPEVTQTPSHQVTQMGQEVILRCVPISNHLYFYWYRQILGQKVEFLVSFYNNEISEKSEIFDDQFSVERPDGSNFTLKIRSTKLEDSAMYFCASRDRVGETQYFGPGTRLLVL.

Many counts were recorded for this clonotype. The rearrangement joins TRBV20-1 to TRBJ2-5; the match to TRBD2 covers 10 bases. The junction had 13 bases not matched to a gene; V was cut back by 1 base and J by 5 bases. The CDR3 runs to 17 residues. Germline-derived CDR1 and CDR2 are DFQATT and SNEGSKA (reference sequence). The CDR3, as DNA: TGCAGTGCTAGAGCTGAGGCTAGCGGGAGTATGTTTGAGACCCAGTACTTC. Translation gives CSARAEASGSMFETQYF.

V is TRBV7-2 and J is TRBJ1-1; 7 nucleotides agree with TRBD1. The length of the CDR3 is 13 residues. Germline assignment: CDR1 SGHTA and CDR2 FQGNSA. V shed 5 bases and J 5 bases; nucleotides not matched to a gene: 5. CDR3 region: CASSRTGATEAFF. The CDR3 coding sequence is TGTGCCAGCAGCCGGACAGGCGCTACTGAAGCTTTCTTT.

This clonotype was seen a handful of times. This chain links TRBV7-9 with TRBJ2-2; possibly TRBD2 for D (7 bases). Germline CDR1 SEHNR, CDR2 FQNEAQ (reference sequence). This CDR3 spans 16 amino acids. The V end lost 6 bases, the J end lost 7 bases, and 21 bases lay between the germline ends. In nucleotides, the CDR3 is TGTGCCAGCAGACCCGAGGGGGGGCGGCAAGGCGGGGAGCTGTTTTTT. Translated, it gives CASRPEGGRQGGELFF. Based on the CDR3 plus reference TRBV7-9 and TRBJ2-2, the full variable domain is DTGVSQNPRHKITKRGQNVTFRCDPISEHNRLYWYRQTLGQGPEFLTYFQNEAQLEKSRLLSDRFSAERPKGSFSTLEIQRTEQGDSAMYLCASRPEGGRQGGELFFGEGSRLTVL.

This clonotype has ten or more counts. The chain links TRBV7-8 to TRBJ1-6, with a weak D call TRBD1 (5 bases). This CDR3 is built from 14 residues. Germline V gene data show CDR1 as SGHVS and CDR2 as FQNEAQ. V was clipped by 6 bases and J by 6 bases, with 12 bases between them. CDR3 DNA sequence: TGTGCCAGCAGGGTGACAGAACCTAATTCACCCCTCCACTTT. The encoded protein is CASRVTEPNSPLHF. Full variable domain (missing parts from reference TRBV7-8 and TRBJ1-6): GAGVSQSPRYKVAKRGQDVALRCDPISGHVSLFWYQQALGQGPEFLTYFQNEAQLDKSGLPSDRFFAERPEGSVSTLKIQRTQQEDSAVYLCASRVTEPNSPLHFGNGTRLTVT.

The chain couples TRBV29-1 to TRBJ1-2; TRBD1 might be the D (6 bases). Germline assignment: CDR1 SQVTM and CDR2 ANQGSEA. The CDR3 covers 14 residues. Between the trimmed V and J ends, which lost 6 bases and 0 bases, there was a span of 14 bases. The CDR3 DNA follows: TGCAGCGTCGGGGGGGCGGGAGCTAACTATGGCTACACCTTC. The encoded protein is CSVGGAGANYGYTF.

The V gene is TRBV29-1, the J gene TRBJ2-7; tentatively, D is TRBD1 or TRBD2 (5 bases each). This CDR3 is 13 amino acids long. The germline V gene encodes CDR1 SQVTM and CDR2 ANQGSEA. The ends were cut back, 6 bases at V and 2 bases at J, with 14 bases in the middle. In DNA, the CDR3 is TGCAGCGTGGCTGGGGACGGGACCTACGAGCAGTACTTC. This encodes CSVAGDGTYEQYF.

The chain joins TRBV20-1 to TRBJ2-5; 7 bases align to TRBD1. The CDR3 extends over 14 amino acids. The germline gives CDR1 DFQATT, CDR2 SNEGSKA (reference sequence). The V segment lost 5 bases and the J segment 0 bases; nucleotides outside the gene matches: 6. CDR3 residues: CSASTGSHQETQYF. The CDR3 DNA reads TGCAGTGCTTCGACAGGGAGCCACCAAGAGACCCAGTACTTC.

For this clonotype: The DNA is left out, because the CDR3 cannot be placed on it with certainty; the CDR3 is given as TCRdb lists it. The chain is built from TRBV11-1 and TRBJ1-2. The CDR3 extends over 18 residues, inclusive of both ends. Germline V gene sequence: CDR1 SGHAT, CDR2 FQDESV (reference sequence). CDR3: CASSFYICSAREGYGYTF.

V and J are TRBV15 and TRBJ2-3, with a possible D match to TRBD2 (6 bases). Germline lookup yields CDR1 LNHNV and CDR2 YYDKDF (reference sequence). The ends were cut back, 9 bases at V and 5 bases at J, with 15 bases in the middle. CDR3 length: 13 residues. For the CDR3, the DNA is TGTGCCACTTCGCGCAGTAGCGGAGATACGCAGTATTTT. This gives the protein CATSRSSGDTQYF.

This clonotype appeared many times. The chain is built from TRBV4-1 and TRBJ1-1; D might be TRBD1 (5 bases). CDR1 is MGHRA, CDR2 YSYEKL, per germline. The V end was cut by 1 base, the J end by 1 base, with 10 bases between. The CDR3 loop spans 15 amino acids. CDR3 bases: TGCGCCAGCAGCCAAGGGGGCGCAGGGAACACTGAAGCTTTCTTT. Encoded protein: CASSQGGAGNTEAFF.

This clonotype was observed many times. The chain links TRBV7-6 to TRBJ2-7; D gene unclear. The germline CDR1 and CDR2 sequences are SGHVS and FNYEAQ. V lost 1 base, J lost 2 bases, and 6 bases lay in between. The CDR3 consists of 13 residues. This chain's CDR3 is CASSLGPPYEQYF. The DNA of the CDR3 is TGTGCCAGCAGCTTAGGTCCACCCTACGAGCAGTACTTC. Together with reference TRBV7-6 and TRBJ2-7, the CDR3 gives the full variable domain: GAGVSQSPRYKVTKRGQDVALRCDPISGHVSLYWYRQALGQGPEFLTYFNYEAQQDKSGLPNDRFSAERPEGSISTLTIQRTEQRDSAMYRCASSLGPPYEQYFGPGTRLTVT.

As for this clonotype: A junction boundary mismatches the germline segment, possibly from a read error. This chain joins TRBV27 and TRBJ1-2; a possible D gene is TRBD1 (6 bases). The CDR3 spans 14 residues. The V gene's germline CDR1 is MNHEY and CDR2 SMNVEV (reference sequence). CDR3 sequence: CASSPRTANYDYTF. In nucleotides, the CDR3 is TGTGCCAGCAGTCCAAGGACAGCAAACTATGACTACACCTTC.

With respect to this clonotype: A much larger clone sits a single nucleotide away, making a read error possible. This chain uses TRBV27 with TRBJ2-7; possible D gene TRBD2, 5 bases. This CDR3 has 11 residues. Germline V gene lookup returns CDR1 MNHEY and CDR2 SMNVEV (reference sequence). Written as DNA, the CDR3 is TGTGCCAGCAGCACAGACTACGAGCAGCACTTC. Translated: CASSTDYEQHF.

This clonotype was detected only a few times. This sequence joins TRBV9 and TRBJ2-5; the D gene could be TRBD1 or TRBD2 (5 bases each). The better agreement between TRBJ2-1 and the DNA end casts doubt on the J call. The CDR3 is 13 amino acids. The germline gives CDR1 SGDLS, CDR2 YYNGEE. CDR3: CASSPTGGFEQFF. The DNA of the CDR3 is TGTGCCAGCAGCCCCACTGGGGGTTTTGAGCAGTTCTTC.

This clonotype was observed many times. The rearrangement links TRBV12-3 or TRBV12-4 to TRBJ2-7; 9 nucleotides line up with TRBD1. This CDR3 has 13 residues. J gave up 7 bases and V 5 bases, and 6 bases lay outside the gene matches. DNA for the CDR3: TGTGCCAGCAGTAGCCGGGACAGGGATGAGCAGTACTTC. As protein: CASSSRDRDEQYF.

This clonotype was recorded a few times. The chain joins TRBV12-3 or TRBV12-4 to TRBJ1-1, with TRBD1 as a possible D gene (5 bases). The length of the CDR3 is 15 residues. The V end lost 4 bases, the J end lost 14 bases, and 26 bases lay between the germline ends. As DNA, the CDR3 is TGTGCCAGCAGTTCGGTACGGGAGTTGGACAATGAGCAGTTCTTT. Protein product: CASSSVRELDNEQFF.

This clonotype has ten or more counts. J is TRBJ1-3 and V is TRBV14, with TRBD1 matching 7 bases. CDR1 and CDR2 (germline): SGHDN, FVKESK. This CDR3 is built from 15 residues. Unmatched junction bases numbered 8, after V lost 9 bases and J lost 0 bases. CDR3 sequence: CASSGTASSGNTIYF. CDR3 nucleotides: TGTGCCAGTTCCGGGACAGCGAGCTCTGGAAACACCATATATTTT.

Notes on this clonotype: It may be a read error: a sequence one base away is much more abundant. The chain recombines TRBV10-3 with TRBJ2-2; TRBD2 is a possible D gene (6 bases). Gene TRBJ2-3 matches the end of the DNA better, so the J call may be wrong. Germline V gives CDR1 ENHRY, CDR2 SYGVKD. This CDR3 has 14 amino acids. CDR3 sequence: CAIRRGDSTGTQYF. CDR3 in DNA: TGTGCCATCAGGCGGGGAGATAGCACAGGTACGCAGTATTTT.

In its sample, this clonotype was seen many times. The gene calls are TRBV29-1 and TRBJ1-1, with D possibly TRBD1 on 6 matching bases. V dropped 0 bases and J dropped 6 bases, with 14 bases sitting between them. Germline V gene lookup returns CDR1 SQVTM and CDR2 ANQGSEA. The length of the CDR3 is 14 residues. CDR3 in amino acids: CSVEDGVQGPEAFF. CDR3 nucleotides: TGCAGCGTTGAAGATGGGGTACAGGGTCCTGAAGCTTTCTTT.

Points on this clonotype: This may arise from a read error, as a much more abundant clone is one base away. The chain employs TRBV6-5 and TRBJ2-5; 8 nucleotides match TRBD1. V lost 6 bases, J lost 2 bases, and 14 bases stayed unmatched. CDR3 length: 17 residues. Germline V gives CDR1 MNHEY, CDR2 SVGAGI. The CDR3 nucleotides are TGTGCCAGCAGGCTTACCGGAACCGGGACAGGACAAGAGACCCAGTACTTC. The encoded protein is CASRLTGTGTGQETQYF.

This clonotype was detected ten times or more. The chain uses TRBV20-1 and TRBJ2-2, with D perhaps matching TRBD1 (6 bases). Trimming removed 0 bases at V and 3 bases at J, with 11 bases between. Germline CDR1 reads DFQATT; CDR2 reads SNEGSKA (reference sequence). CDR3 length equals 15 residues. CDR3: CSARDQGLDTGELFF. The CDR3 region has the DNA TGCAGTGCTAGAGATCAGGGGCTCGACACCGGGGAGCTGTTTTTT.

This chain connects TRBV7-9 to TRBJ1-3; D not resolved. Germline CDR1 reads SEHNR; CDR2 reads FQNEAQ (reference sequence). V lost 5 bases and J 4 bases, leaving 9 bases between the germline ends. The CDR3 extends over 13 amino acids. The CDR3 nucleotides are TGTGCCAGCAGCGCCAGCTGGGGAAACACCATATATTTT. Protein: CASSASWGNTIYF.